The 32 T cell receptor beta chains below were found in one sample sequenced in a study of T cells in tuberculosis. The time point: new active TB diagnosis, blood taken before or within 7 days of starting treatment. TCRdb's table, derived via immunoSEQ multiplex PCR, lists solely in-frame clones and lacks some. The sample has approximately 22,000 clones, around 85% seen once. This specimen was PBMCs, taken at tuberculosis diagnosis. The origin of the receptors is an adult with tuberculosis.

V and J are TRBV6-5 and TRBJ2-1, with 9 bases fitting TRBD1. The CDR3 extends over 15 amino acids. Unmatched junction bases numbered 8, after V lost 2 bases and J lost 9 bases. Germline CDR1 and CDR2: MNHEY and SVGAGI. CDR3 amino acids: CASSYDPGQGFEQFF. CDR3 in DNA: TGTGCCAGCAGTTACGATCCGGGACAGGGTTTTGAGCAGTTCTTC.

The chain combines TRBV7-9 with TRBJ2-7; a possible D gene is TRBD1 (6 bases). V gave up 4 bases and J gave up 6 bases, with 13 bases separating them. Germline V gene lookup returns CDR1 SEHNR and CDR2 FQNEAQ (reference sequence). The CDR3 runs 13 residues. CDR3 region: CASSWNREGEQYF. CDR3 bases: TGTGCCAGCAGCTGGAACAGGGAAGGCGAGCAGTACTTC.

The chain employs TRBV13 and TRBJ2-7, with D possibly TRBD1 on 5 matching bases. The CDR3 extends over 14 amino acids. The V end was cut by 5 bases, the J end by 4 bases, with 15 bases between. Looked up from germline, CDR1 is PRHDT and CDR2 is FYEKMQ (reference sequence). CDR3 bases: TGTGCCAGCAGCGGCGGACAATATAGGTACGAGCAGTACTTC. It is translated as CASSGGQYRYEQYF. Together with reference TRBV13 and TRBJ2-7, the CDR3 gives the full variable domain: AAGVIQSPRHLIKEKRETATLKCYPIPRHDTVYWYQQGPGQDPQFLISFYEKMQSDKGSIPDRFSAQQFSDYHSELNMSSLELGDSALYFCASSGGQYRYEQYFGPGTRLTVT.

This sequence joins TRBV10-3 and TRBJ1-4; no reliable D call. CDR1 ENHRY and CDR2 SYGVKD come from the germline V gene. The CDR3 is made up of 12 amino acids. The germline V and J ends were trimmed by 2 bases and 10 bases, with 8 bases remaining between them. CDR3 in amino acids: CAISEISGKLFF. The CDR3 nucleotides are TGTGCCATCAGTGAGATTTCGGGAAAACTGTTTTTT.

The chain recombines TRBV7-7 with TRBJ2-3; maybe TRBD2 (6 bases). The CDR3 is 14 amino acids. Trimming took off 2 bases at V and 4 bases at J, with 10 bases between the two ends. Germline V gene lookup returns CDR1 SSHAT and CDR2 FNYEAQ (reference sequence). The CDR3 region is CASSLRAGSDTQYF. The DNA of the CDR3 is TGTGCCAGCAGCTTACGAGCGGGCTCAGATACGCAGTATTTT.

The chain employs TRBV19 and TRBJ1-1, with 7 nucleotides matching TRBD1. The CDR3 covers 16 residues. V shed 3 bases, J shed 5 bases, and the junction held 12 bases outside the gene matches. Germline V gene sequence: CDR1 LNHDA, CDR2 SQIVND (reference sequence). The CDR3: CASSMISKGARTEAFF. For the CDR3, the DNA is TGTGCCAGTAGTATGATCTCAAAGGGGGCAAGGACTGAAGCTTTCTTT.

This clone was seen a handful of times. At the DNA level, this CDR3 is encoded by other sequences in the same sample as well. DNA for the CDR3: TGTGCCAGCAGTGAACTGTCTAAGAGCTACGAGCAGTACTTC. Translating gives CASSELSKSYEQYF. The chain recombines TRBV6-1 with TRBJ2-7; D is uncertain. Trimming pared 2 bases from V and 3 bases from J, leaving 11 bases between. Germline loops: CDR1 MNHNS, CDR2 SASEGT. The CDR3 totals 14 residues.

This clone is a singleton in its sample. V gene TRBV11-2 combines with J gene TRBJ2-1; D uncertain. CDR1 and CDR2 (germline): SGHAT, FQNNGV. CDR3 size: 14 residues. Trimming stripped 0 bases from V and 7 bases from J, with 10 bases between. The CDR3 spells CASSLDRTLNEQFF. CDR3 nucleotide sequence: TGTGCCAGCAGCTTAGATCGTACATTGAATGAGCAGTTCTTC.

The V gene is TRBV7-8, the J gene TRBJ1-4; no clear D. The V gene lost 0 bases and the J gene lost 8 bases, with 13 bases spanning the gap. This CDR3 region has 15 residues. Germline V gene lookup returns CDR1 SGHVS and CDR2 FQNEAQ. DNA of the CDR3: TGTGCCAGCAGCTTAGCGATAGCGAGAGAGGAAAAACTGTTTTTT. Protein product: CASSLAIAREEKLFF.

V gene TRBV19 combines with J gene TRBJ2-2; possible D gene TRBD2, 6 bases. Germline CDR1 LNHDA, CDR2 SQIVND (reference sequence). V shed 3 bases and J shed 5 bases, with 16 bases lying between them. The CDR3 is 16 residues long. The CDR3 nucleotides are TGTGCCAGTAGTATGAGGTCGGGGGTGCCAACCGGGGAGCTGTTTTTT. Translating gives CASSMRSGVPTGELFF.

The CDR3 region is CASSQSPLTREVRFF. The CDR3 DNA follows: TGTGCCAGCAGCCAATCCCCTTTGACTAGAGAAGTTCGGTTCTTC. The chain links TRBV27 to TRBJ2-1, with TRBD2 as a possible D gene (6 bases). Germline CDR1 is MNHEY and CDR2 is SMNVEV (reference sequence). This CDR3 contains 15 residues. Between the trimmed V and J ends, which lost 6 bases and 15 bases, there was a span of 27 bases.

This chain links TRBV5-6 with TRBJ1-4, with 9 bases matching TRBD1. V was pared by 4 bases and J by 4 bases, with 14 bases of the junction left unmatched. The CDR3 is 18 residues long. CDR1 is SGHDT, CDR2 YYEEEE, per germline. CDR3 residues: CASSAAGTGKGGNEKLFF. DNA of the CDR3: TGTGCCAGCAGCGCCGCCGGGACAGGGAAGGGGGGTAATGAAAAACTGTTTTTT.

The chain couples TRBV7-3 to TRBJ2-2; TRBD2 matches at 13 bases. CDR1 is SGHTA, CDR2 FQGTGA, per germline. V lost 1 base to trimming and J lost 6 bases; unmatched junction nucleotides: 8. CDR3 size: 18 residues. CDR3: CASSLRGLAGPRAGELFF. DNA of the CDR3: TGTGCCAGCAGCTTAAGGGGACTAGCGGGGCCTAGGGCCGGGGAGCTGTTTTTT.

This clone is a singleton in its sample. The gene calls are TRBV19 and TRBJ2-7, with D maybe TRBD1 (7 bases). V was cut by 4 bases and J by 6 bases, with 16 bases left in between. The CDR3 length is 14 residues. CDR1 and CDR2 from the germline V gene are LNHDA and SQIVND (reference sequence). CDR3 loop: CASSTDRDSGEQYF. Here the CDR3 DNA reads TGTGCCAGTAGTACCGACAGGGACTCAGGCGAGCAGTACTTC.

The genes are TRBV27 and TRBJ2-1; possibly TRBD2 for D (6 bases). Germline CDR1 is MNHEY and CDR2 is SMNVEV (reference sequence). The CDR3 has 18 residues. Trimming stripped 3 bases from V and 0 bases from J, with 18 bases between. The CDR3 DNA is TGTGCCAGCAGTTTGGTTAATCTGGCGGGAAGCTCCTACAATGAGCAGTTCTTC. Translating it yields CASSLVNLAGSSYNEQFF.

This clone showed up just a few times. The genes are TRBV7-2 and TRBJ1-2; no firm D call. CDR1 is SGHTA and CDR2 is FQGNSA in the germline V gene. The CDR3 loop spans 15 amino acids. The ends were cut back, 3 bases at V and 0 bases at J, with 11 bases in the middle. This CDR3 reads CASSFLPDPNYGYTF. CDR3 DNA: TGTGCCAGCAGCTTCCTCCCAGATCCTAACTATGGCTACACCTTC.

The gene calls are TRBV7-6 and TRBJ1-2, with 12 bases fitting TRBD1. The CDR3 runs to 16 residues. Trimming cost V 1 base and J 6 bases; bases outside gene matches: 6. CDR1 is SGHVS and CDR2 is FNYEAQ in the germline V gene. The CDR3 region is CASSLGGTGGTNGYTF. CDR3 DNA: TGTGCCAGCAGCTTAGGCGGGACAGGGGGCACCAATGGCTACACCTTC.

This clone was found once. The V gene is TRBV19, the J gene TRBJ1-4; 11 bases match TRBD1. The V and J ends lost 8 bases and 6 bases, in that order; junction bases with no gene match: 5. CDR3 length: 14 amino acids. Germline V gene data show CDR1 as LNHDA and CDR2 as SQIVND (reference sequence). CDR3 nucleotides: TGTGCCAGTCGACCGGGACAGGGGGATGAAAAACTGTTTTTT. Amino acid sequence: CASRPGQGDEKLFF. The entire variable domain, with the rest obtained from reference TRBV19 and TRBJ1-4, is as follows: DGGITQSPKYLFRKEGQNVTLSCEQNLNHDAMYWYRQDPGQGLRLIYYSQIVNDFQKGDIAEGYSVSREKKESFPLTVTSAQKNPTAFYLCASRPGQGDEKLFFGSGTQLSVL.

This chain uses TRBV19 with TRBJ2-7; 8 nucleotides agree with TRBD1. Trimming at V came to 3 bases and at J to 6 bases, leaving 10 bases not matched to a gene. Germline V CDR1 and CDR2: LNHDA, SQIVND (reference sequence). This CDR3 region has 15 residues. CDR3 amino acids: CASSIKNRGVGEQYF. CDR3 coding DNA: TGTGCCAGTAGTATTAAGAACAGGGGGGTCGGCGAGCAGTACTTC.

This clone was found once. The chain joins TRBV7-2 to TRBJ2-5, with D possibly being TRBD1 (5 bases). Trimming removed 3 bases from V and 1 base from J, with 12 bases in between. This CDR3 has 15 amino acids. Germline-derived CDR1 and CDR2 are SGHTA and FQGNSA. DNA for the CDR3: TGTGCCAGCAGCTTTCACGCCACAGGCCAAGAGACCCAGTACTTC. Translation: CASSFHATGQETQYF.

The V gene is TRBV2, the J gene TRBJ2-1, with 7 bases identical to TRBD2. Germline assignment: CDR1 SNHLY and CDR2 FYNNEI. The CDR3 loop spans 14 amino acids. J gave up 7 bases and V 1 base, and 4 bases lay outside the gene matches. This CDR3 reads CASSEEGGRNEQFF. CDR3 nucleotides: TGTGCCAGCAGTGAAGAGGGAGGGCGAAATGAGCAGTTCTTC.

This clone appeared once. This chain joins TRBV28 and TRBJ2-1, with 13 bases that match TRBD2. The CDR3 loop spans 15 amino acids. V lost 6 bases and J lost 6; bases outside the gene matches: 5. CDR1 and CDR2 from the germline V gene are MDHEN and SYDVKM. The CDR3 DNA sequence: TGTGCCAGCAGCCGTCGACTAGCGGGGGGCAATGAGCAGTTCTTC. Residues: CASSRRLAGGNEQFF.

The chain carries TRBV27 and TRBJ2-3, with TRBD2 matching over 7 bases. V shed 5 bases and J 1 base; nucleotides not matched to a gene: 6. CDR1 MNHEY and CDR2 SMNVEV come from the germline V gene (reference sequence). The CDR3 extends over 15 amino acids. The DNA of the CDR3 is TGTGCCAGCAGTAAAGGGACTAAGGGCACAGATACGCAGTATTTT. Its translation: CASSKGTKGTDTQYF.

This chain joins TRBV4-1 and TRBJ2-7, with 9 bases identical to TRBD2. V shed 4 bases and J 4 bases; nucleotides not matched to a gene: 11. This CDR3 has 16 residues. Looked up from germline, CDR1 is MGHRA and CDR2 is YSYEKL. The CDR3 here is CASSPPVAGVMYEQYF. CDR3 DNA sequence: TGCGCCAGCAGCCCTCCTGTAGCGGGAGTCATGTACGAGCAGTACTTC.

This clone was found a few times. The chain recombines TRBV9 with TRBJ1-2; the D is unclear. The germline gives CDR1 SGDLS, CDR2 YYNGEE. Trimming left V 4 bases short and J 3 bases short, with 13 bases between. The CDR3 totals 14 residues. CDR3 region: CASSPGGDDYGYTF. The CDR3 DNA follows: TGTGCCAGCAGCCCAGGAGGAGACGACTATGGCTACACCTTC.

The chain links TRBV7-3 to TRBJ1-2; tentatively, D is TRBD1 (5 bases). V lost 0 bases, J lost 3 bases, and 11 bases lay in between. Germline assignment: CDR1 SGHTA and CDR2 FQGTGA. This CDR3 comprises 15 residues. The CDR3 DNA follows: TGTGCCAGCAGCTTAACGAAACAGGATGACTATGGCTACACCTTC. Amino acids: CASSLTKQDDYGYTF.

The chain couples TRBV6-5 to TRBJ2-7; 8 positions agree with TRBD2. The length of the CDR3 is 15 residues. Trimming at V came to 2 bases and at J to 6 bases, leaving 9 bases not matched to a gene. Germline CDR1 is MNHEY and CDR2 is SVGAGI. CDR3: CASSYPPGTSSEQYF. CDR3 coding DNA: TGTGCCAGCAGTTACCCCCCCGGGACTAGTTCCGAGCAGTACTTC.

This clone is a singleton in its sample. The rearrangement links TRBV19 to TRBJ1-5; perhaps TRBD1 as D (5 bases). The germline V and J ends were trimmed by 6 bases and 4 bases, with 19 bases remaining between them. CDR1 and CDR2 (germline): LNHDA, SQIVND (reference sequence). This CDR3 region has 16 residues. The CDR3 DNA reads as TGTGCCAGTAGCTCTCCACCGGGACTTACGAATCAGCCCCAGCATTTT. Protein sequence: CASSSPPGLTNQPQHF.

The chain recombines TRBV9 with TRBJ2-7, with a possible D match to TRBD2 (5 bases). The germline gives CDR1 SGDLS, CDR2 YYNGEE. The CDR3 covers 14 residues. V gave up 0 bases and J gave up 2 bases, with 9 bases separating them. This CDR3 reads CASSVGGAAYEQYF. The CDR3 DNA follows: TGTGCCAGCAGCGTAGGCGGAGCGGCCTACGAGCAGTACTTC.

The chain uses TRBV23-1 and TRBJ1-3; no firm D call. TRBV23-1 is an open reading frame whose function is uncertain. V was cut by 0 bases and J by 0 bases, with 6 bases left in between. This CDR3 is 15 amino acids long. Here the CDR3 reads CASSQSRSSGNTIYF. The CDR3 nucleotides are TGCGCCAGCAGTCAATCCCGGTCCTCTGGAAACACCATATATTTT.

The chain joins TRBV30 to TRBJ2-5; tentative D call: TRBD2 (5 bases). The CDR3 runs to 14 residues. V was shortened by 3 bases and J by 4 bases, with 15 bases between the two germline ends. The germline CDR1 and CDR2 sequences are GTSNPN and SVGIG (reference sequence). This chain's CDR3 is CAWRELGAGETQYF. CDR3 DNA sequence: TGTGCCTGGAGGGAGTTGGGCGCGGGAGAGACCCAGTACTTC.

CDR3 region: CASSYSINRGADTQYF. The CDR3 nucleotides are TGTGCCAGCAGTTACTCAATCAACAGGGGCGCAGATACGCAGTATTTT. This chain joins TRBV6-5 and TRBJ2-3, with 7 bases fitting TRBD1. V lost 0 bases, J lost 4 bases, and 7 bases stayed unmatched. Germline CDR1 reads MNHEY; CDR2 reads SVGAGI. This CDR3 region has 16 residues.